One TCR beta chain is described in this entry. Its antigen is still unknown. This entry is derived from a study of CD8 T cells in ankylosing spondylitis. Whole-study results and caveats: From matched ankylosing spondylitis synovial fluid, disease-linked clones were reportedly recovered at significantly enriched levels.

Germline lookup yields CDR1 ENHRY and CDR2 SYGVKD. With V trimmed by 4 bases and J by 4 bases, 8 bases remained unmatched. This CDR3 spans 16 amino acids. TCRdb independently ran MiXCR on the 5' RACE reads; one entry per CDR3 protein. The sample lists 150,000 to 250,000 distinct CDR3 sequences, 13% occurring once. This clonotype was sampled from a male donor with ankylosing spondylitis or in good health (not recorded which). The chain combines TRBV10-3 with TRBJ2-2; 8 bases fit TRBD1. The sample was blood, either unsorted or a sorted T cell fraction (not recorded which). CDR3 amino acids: CAISGPRQGSTGELFF. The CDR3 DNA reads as TGTGCCATCAGTGGCCCCAGACAGGGGTCCACCGGGGAGCTGTTTTTT.